Shown below are 20 T cell receptor beta chains from a single sample sequenced in a study of Tregs in tolerant kidney transplant recipients. Their cognate antigens are unknown. Here immunoSEQ multiplex PCR was the method, and the copy in TCRdb shows in-frame clones only, minus some. This sample carries 2,500 to 3,000 clones, roughly 37% of them seen once, and the ten largest clones take roughly 7.5%. Sequencing input: Tregs from blood cultured with allogeneic cells. Every receptor here comes from a human donor in good health.

The sample holds a few counts of this clone. This sequence joins TRBV6-6 and TRBJ1-1; possible D gene TRBD1, 6 bases. The CDR3 totals 14 residues. Trimming took 2 bases from V and 4 from J, leaving 11 bases between them. Germline CDR1 is MNHNY and CDR2 is SVGAGI (reference sequence). CDR3 sequence: CASSYGGRVTEAFF. The CDR3, as DNA: TGTGCCAGCAGTTACGGGGGCAGGGTCACTGAAGCTTTCTTT.

This clone has a single count. The chain carries TRBV10-3 and TRBJ1-2, with 10 bases aligning to TRBD1. The ends lost 10 bases at V and 4 bases at J; junction bases unmatched: 12. Germline V lookup: CDR1 ENHRY, CDR2 SYGVKD. CDR3 length: 15 residues. The CDR3 nucleotides are TGTGCCAGCAGACTAGGACAGGGGGGAATCTATGGCTACACCTTC. Amino acid sequence: CASRLGQGGIYGYTF.

This clone was counted only a few times. This chain joins TRBV5-4 and TRBJ2-7; D call uncertain. The CDR3 extends over 14 amino acids. Germline-derived CDR1 and CDR2 are SGHNT and YYREEE (reference sequence). The germline V and J ends were trimmed by 1 base and 4 bases, with 12 bases remaining between them. This CDR3 is CASSLFQAQYEQYF. The DNA of the CDR3 is TGTGCCAGCAGCTTGTTTCAGGCTCAATACGAGCAGTACTTC.

This rearrangement joins TRBV11-1 to TRBJ1-2, with D unclear. Germline CDR1 is SGHAT and CDR2 is FQDESV (reference sequence). The CDR3 has 13 residues. Deletions cut 5 bases from V and 1 base from J, with 8 bases between. CDR3 DNA: TGTGCCAGCAGCCCCGCGCTTAACTATGGCTACACCTTC. This sequence encodes CASSPALNYGYTF.

In this sample, this clone turned up a few times. V is TRBV29-1 and J is TRBJ1-2; 7 bases fit TRBD1. V shed 4 bases and J 0 bases; nucleotides not matched to a gene: 5. The CDR3 runs 14 residues. Germline V CDR1 and CDR2: SQVTM, ANQGSEA. The CDR3 sequence: CSVVMGQPNYGYTF. CDR3 coding DNA: TGCAGCGTTGTAATGGGACAGCCTAACTATGGCTACACCTTC.

J is TRBJ2-3 and V is TRBV18; D may be TRBD2 (5 bases). CDR1 and CDR2 from the germline V gene are KGHSH and LQKENI. Between the trimmed V and J ends, which lost 2 bases and 0 bases, there was a span of 9 bases. The CDR3 consists of 15 residues. CDR3 sequence reads: CASSPSGGSTDTQYF. CDR3 nucleotide sequence: TGTGCCAGCTCACCAAGCGGTGGTAGCACAGATACGCAGTATTTT.

The chain has TRBV10-2 and TRBJ1-2; possibly TRBD1 for D (6 bases). V was shortened by 3 bases and J by 5 bases, with 13 bases between the two germline ends. Per germline, CDR1 WSHSY and CDR2 SAAADI. The CDR3 extends over 14 amino acids. The CDR3 reads CASSDRRGGYGYTF. CDR3 in DNA: TGCGCCAGCAGTGATCGAAGGGGGGGGTATGGCTACACCTTC.

By sample share, this clone is medium-sized. The J gene is TRBJ2-1, the V gene TRBV12-5; TRBD2 matches at 15 bases. Germline-derived CDR1 and CDR2 are LGHNT and FRNRAP. This CDR3 comprises 17 residues. The trim removed 4 bases at V and 0 bases at J, leaving 1 base unmatched. CDR3 coding DNA: TGTGCTAGTGGTTGGACTAGCGGGAGGGGCTCCTACAATGAGCAGTTCTTC. It translates to CASGWTSGRGSYNEQFF.

This chain links TRBV6-1 with TRBJ1-2; D not certain. V lost 6 bases and J lost 5, with 13 bases in between. This CDR3 comprises 13 residues. Germline CDR1 MNHNS, CDR2 SASEGT. The CDR3 coding sequence is TGTGCCAGCAGCGGAGACATAACTTATGGCTACACCTTC. It translates to CASSGDITYGYTF.

This clone qualifies as medium-sized. The chain is built from TRBV5-1 and TRBJ2-5, with D possibly matching TRBD1 (6 bases). The CDR3 contains 15 residues. Germline V gene sequence: CDR1 SGHRS, CDR2 YFSETQ. Trimming removed 3 bases from V and 1 base from J, with 13 bases in between. The CDR3 region has the DNA TGCGCCAGCAGCTCCTATGGGACAATCCAAGAGACCCAGTACTTC. Its translation is CASSSYGTIQETQYF.

The gene calls are TRBV18 and TRBJ2-5; no definite D call. Per the germline V gene, CDR1 is KGHSH and CDR2 is LQKENI. V was clipped by 4 bases and J by 5 bases, with 32 bases between them. This CDR3 has 20 amino acids. The CDR3 DNA reads TGTGCCAGCTCACAAAGGGCGGTATTAGGATTCTCATCCAGCGCGGAGACCCAGTACTTC. It yields the protein CASSQRAVLGFSSSAETQYF.

This clone was seen a handful of times. DNA of the CDR3: TGCGCCAGCAGCTTGGCGGGGGCCGTCCCCATTGAGCAGTTCTTC. Amino acids: CASSLAGAVPIEQFF. The genes are TRBV5-1 and TRBJ2-1; tentatively, D is TRBD1 or TRBD2 (6 bases each). Trimming cost V 0 bases and J 9 bases, with 16 bases left between them. The CDR3 has 15 residues. CDR1 is SGHRS, CDR2 YFSETQ, per germline. The entire variable domain, with the rest obtained from reference TRBV5-1 and TRBJ2-1, is as follows: KAGVTQTPRYLIKTRGQQVTLSCSPISGHRSVSWYQQTPGQGLQFLFEYFSETQRNKGNFPGRFSGRQFSNSRSEMNVSTLELGDSALYLCASSLAGAVPIEQFFGPGTRLTVL.

This sequence joins TRBV6-1 and TRBJ1-1; 9 positions match TRBD1. This CDR3 is built from 13 residues. Germline V CDR1 and CDR2: MNHNS, SASEGT. With 4 bases clipped from V and 4 bases from J, the junction kept 1 base outside the gene matches. The CDR3 spells CASSGQGVTEAFF. Written as DNA, the CDR3 is TGTGCCAGCAGTGGACAGGGGGTCACTGAAGCTTTCTTT.

This clone is large in the sample. This chain connects TRBV10-1 to TRBJ2-1; D may correspond to TRBD1 or TRBD2 (5 bases each). CDR1 and CDR2 from the germline V gene are WNHNN and SYGVQD (reference sequence). The length of the CDR3 is 16 residues. Trimming removed 0 bases from V and 4 bases from J, with 13 bases in between. CDR3 bases: TGCGCCAGCAGTGAGTCGCAGGGACCCCTTTACAATGAGCAGTTCTTC. This translates into CASSESQGPLYNEQFF.

The chain has TRBV6-5 and TRBJ1-1; D gene uncertain. From germline, CDR1 is MNHEY and CDR2 SVGAGI. V lost 6 bases to trimming and J lost 0 bases, with 11 bases between them. There are 14 residues in the CDR3. CDR3: CASRKGSMNTEAFF. The CDR3 nucleotides read TGTGCCAGCAGGAAGGGATCTATGAACACTGAAGCTTTCTTT.

In DNA, the CDR3 is TGTGCCAGCAGCTTAGCCGGGGCAAATCAGCCCCAGCATTTT. Translation gives CASSLAGANQPQHF. The chain employs TRBV7-8 and TRBJ1-5; maybe TRBD1 (5 bases). The germline V and J ends were trimmed by 0 bases and 4 bases, with 7 bases remaining between them. In germline, CDR1 is SGHVS, CDR2 FQNEAQ. The CDR3 totals 14 residues.

This clone was seen more than once but under ten times. V and J are TRBV20-1 and TRBJ1-1; D is unclear. The V end lost 1 base, the J end lost 4 bases, and 4 bases lay between the germline ends. The germline CDR1 and CDR2 sequences are DFQATT and SNEGSKA (reference sequence). This CDR3 is 11 amino acids long. CDR3 coding DNA: TGCAGTGCTAGAGTGGTCACTGAAGCTTTCTTT. It encodes CSARVVTEAFF.

The chain is built from TRBV5-4 and TRBJ1-4; possible D gene TRBD1, 5 bases. Per the germline V gene, CDR1 is SGHNT and CDR2 is YYREEE (reference sequence). V lost 5 bases to trimming and J lost 8 bases, with 25 bases between them. The CDR3 is 17 residues long. Here the CDR3 reads CASSLGYGVQAYEKLFF. CDR3 sequence (DNA): TGTGCCAGCAGTCTGGGATATGGAGTACAGGCGTACGAAAAACTGTTTTTT.

Concerning this clone: The identical CDR3 is also encoded by other nucleotide sequences in the sample. CDR3 protein: CASSAPGLATTQYF. Written as DNA, the CDR3 is TGTGCCAGCAGTGCACCGGGACTAGCGACAACCCAGTACTTC. The chain employs TRBV9 and TRBJ2-5; 10 bases line up with TRBD2. Germline V gene lookup returns CDR1 SGDLS and CDR2 YYNGEE. This CDR3 spans 14 amino acids. With 5 bases clipped from V and 8 bases from J, the junction kept 9 bases outside the gene matches.

The chain uses TRBV21-1 and TRBJ1-1; the D call of TRBD1 is as the table states it, not checked on the DNA. TRBV21-1 is given as a pseudogene. CDR3 length: 16 residues. The CDR3 nucleotides are TGTGCCAGCAGCAAAGACAGAAGGGGTAGGGTCACTGAAGCTTTCTTT. Its protein product is CASSKDRRGRVTEAFF.